What follows are 24 T cell receptor beta chains derived from one specimen sequenced in a study of CD8+CD57+ T cells in acquired aplastic anemia. Genomic DNA provided the template from which TCR beta VDJ and CDR3 profiles were obtained. TCRdb re-called the reads through MiXCR, storing one row per CDR3 protein. The sample has 35,000 to 50,000 distinct CDR3 sequences; 65% to 70% are singletons. Sequenced input: sorted CD4+, CD8+, or CD8+CD57+ T cells (not recorded which) from PBMCs. The receptors here all came from a human donor in good health, serving as a control.

This clonotype was observed once. The chain uses TRBV5-1 and TRBJ2-7; 10 bases match TRBD1. This CDR3 is built from 18 residues. V gave up 2 bases and J gave up 3 bases; unmatched junction bases: 14. From germline, CDR1 is SGHRS and CDR2 YFSETQ. The CDR3 DNA reads TGCGCCAGCAGCTTCCGGGACAGGGGATCTAATATGGACTACGAGCAGTACTTC. Protein sequence: CASSFRDRGSNMDYEQYF.

Here the CDR3 reads CASRGTGINEQFF. CDR3 nucleotide sequence: TGTGCCAGCAGGGGGACAGGGATCAATGAGCAGTTCTTC. V is TRBV2 and J is TRBJ2-1; TRBD1 aligns across 9 bases. CDR3 length equals 13 residues. Trimming cost V 6 bases and J 6 bases; bases outside gene matches: 3. Per the germline V gene, CDR1 is SNHLY and CDR2 is FYNNEI.

V is TRBV10-3 and J is TRBJ1-6, with D perhaps matching TRBD1 (5 bases). The germline CDR1 and CDR2 sequences are ENHRY and SYGVKD. CDR3 size: 13 residues. Trimming pared 6 bases from V and 8 bases from J, leaving 11 bases between. The CDR3 reads CAIRQGVDSPLHF. The CDR3 coding sequence is TGTGCCATCAGGCAGGGAGTCGATTCACCCCTCCACTTT.

This clonotype was seen only once. The chain recombines TRBV4-2 with TRBJ1-5; D gene unclear. This CDR3 region has 15 residues. Trimming stripped 0 bases from V and 8 bases from J, with 14 bases between. Germline CDR1 reads LGHNA; CDR2 reads YNFKEQ. In nucleotides, the CDR3 is TGTGCCAGCAGCCAAGAGGCTTTGCGGATCGAGCCCCAGCATTTT. Amino acids: CASSQEALRIEPQHF.

The chain has TRBV2 and TRBJ2-7, with 8 bases fitting TRBD1. CDR3 size: 16 residues. Trimming took 4 bases from V and 2 from J; bases not matched to a gene: 10. CDR1 is SNHLY, CDR2 FYNNEI, per germline. The CDR3 reads CASSAPGTGEPYEQYF. The CDR3 nucleotides are TGTGCCAGCAGTGCCCCTGGGACAGGAGAACCCTACGAGCAGTACTTC.

V gene TRBV20-1 combines with J gene TRBJ1-1; 12 nucleotides match TRBD1. Germline trimming cut 3 bases from V and 0 bases from J; bases unmatched to any gene: 8. Germline V gives CDR1 DFQATT, CDR2 SNEGSKA (reference sequence). The CDR3 is 17 residues long. CDR3 amino acids: CSASSPGQGAVNTEAFF. The CDR3 DNA sequence: TGCAGTGCTAGTTCTCCGGGACAGGGGGCCGTGAACACTGAAGCTTTCTTT.

This clonotype was observed a handful of times. The chain joins TRBV15 to TRBJ2-5, with 8 positions matching TRBD2. Germline values: CDR1 LNHNV, CDR2 YYDKDF (reference sequence). V shed 5 bases and J 7 bases; nucleotides not matched to a gene: 9. This CDR3 has 14 amino acids. Here the CDR3 DNA reads TGTGCCACCAGCCCCCGGACTAGCTCTGCGACCCAGTACTTC. It translates to CATSPRTSSATQYF.

The chain is built from TRBV29-1 and TRBJ2-7; 10 bases agree with TRBD2. The germline V gene encodes CDR1 SQVTM and CDR2 ANQGSEA. The CDR3 has 15 residues. V lost 3 bases to trimming and J lost 2 bases; unmatched junction nucleotides: 7. The CDR3 sequence is CSVEGLAGETYEQYF. In nucleotides, the CDR3 is TGCAGCGTTGAGGGGCTAGCGGGAGAAACCTACGAGCAGTACTTC.

CDR3 amino acids: CASSIDPWTLYGYTF. The CDR3 region has the DNA TGTGCCAGTAGTATAGATCCTTGGACACTCTATGGCTACACCTTC. The chain carries TRBV19 and TRBJ1-2, with D maybe TRBD1 (5 bases). CDR3 length: 15 residues. Germline V gene lookup returns CDR1 LNHDA and CDR2 SQIVND (reference sequence). Trimming stripped 0 bases from V and 4 bases from J, with 12 bases between.

The rearrangement joins TRBV20-1 to TRBJ2-7, with 9 bases lining up with TRBD2. Germline assignment: CDR1 DFQATT and CDR2 SNEGSKA (reference sequence). Germline trimming cut 6 bases from V and 4 bases from J; bases unmatched to any gene: 7. The CDR3 is made up of 13 amino acids. CDR3 DNA: TGCAGTGCCAGCGGGGGGCCTCGGTACGAGCAGTACTTC. Translation: CSASGGPRYEQYF.

This clonotype was recorded only once. One end of the junction fails to match germline, which may point to a read error. V is TRBV7-6 and J is TRBJ1-1, with no clear D. CDR3 length: 14 residues. The germline V gene encodes CDR1 SGHVS and CDR2 FNYEAQ. CDR3 nucleotides: TGTGCCAGCAACCAAAGCACAATGAACACTGAAGCTCTCTTT. It yields the protein CASNQSTMNTEALF.

The chain employs TRBV7-7 and TRBJ2-7, with D tentatively TRBD1 (6 bases). The V end was cut by 4 bases, the J end by 2 bases, with 21 bases between. The germline V gene encodes CDR1 SSHAT and CDR2 FNYEAQ (reference sequence). This CDR3 is built from 17 residues. The CDR3 DNA follows: TGTGCCAGCAGCTCGGCTCTGGACAGACCGTATACCTACGAGCAGTACTTC. Protein: CASSSALDRPYTYEQYF.

The chain employs TRBV20-1 and TRBJ2-1; no reliable D call. Trimming took off 0 bases at V and 8 bases at J, with 17 bases between the two ends. CDR3 length: 15 amino acids. The germline V gene encodes CDR1 DFQATT and CDR2 SNEGSKA (reference sequence). The CDR3 here is CSARDLAVTIDEQFF. The CDR3 bases are TGCAGTGCTAGAGATCTCGCAGTAACGATAGATGAGCAGTTCTTC.

A note on this clonotype: A junction boundary mismatches the germline segment, possibly from a read error. This sequence joins TRBV5-5 and TRBJ1-3, with D unclear. Germline assignment: CDR1 SGHKS and CDR2 YYEKEE (reference sequence). The CDR3 loop spans 15 amino acids. CDR3 protein: CASSLDPGPGNTIYF. CDR3 DNA sequence: TGCGCCAGCAGCTTGGACCCAGGACCTGGAAACACCATATATTTT. The complete variable domain, with remaining parts taken from reference TRBV5-5 and TRBJ1-3, reads DAGVTQSPTHLIKTRGQQVTLRCSPISGHKSVSWYQQVLGQGPQFIFQYYEKEERGRGNFPDRFSARQFPNYSSELNVNALLLGDSALYLCASSLDPGPGNTIYFGEGSWLTVV.

This clonotype counts as medium-sized. The chain recombines TRBV20-1 with TRBJ1-1; unclear D gene. Trimming stripped 1 base from V and 0 bases from J, with 0 bases between. Looked up from germline, CDR1 is DFQATT and CDR2 is SNEGSKA (reference sequence). This CDR3 has 11 residues. As DNA, the CDR3 is TGCAGTGCTAGAGTGAACACTGAAGCTTTCTTT. Its protein is CSARVNTEAFF.

This chain joins TRBV5-1 and TRBJ1-3; D is perhaps TRBD1 (5 bases). The germline V gene has CDR1 SGHRS and CDR2 YFSETQ. This CDR3 comprises 14 residues. Trimming removed 0 bases at V and 7 bases at J, with 11 bases between. DNA for the CDR3: TGCGCCAGCAGCTTGGGTGGAAGGGGCAACACCATATATTTT. This translates into CASSLGGRGNTIYF.

The V and J genes are TRBV7-2 and TRBJ1-5, with TRBD1 as a possible D gene (5 bases). The CDR3 extends over 14 amino acids. Looked up from germline, CDR1 is SGHTA and CDR2 is FQGNSA. Trimming removed 0 bases at V and 4 bases at J, with 7 bases between. In DNA form, the CDR3 reads TGTGCCAGCAGCTTAGCGCGGGGGAATCAGCCCCAGCATTTT. This translates into CASSLARGNQPQHF.

The rearrangement links TRBV12-3 or TRBV12-4 to TRBJ1-2; D gene unclear. Between the trimmed V and J ends, which lost 5 bases and 0 bases, there was a span of 13 bases. The CDR3 covers 15 residues. CDR3 region: CASSTRRAANYGYTF. CDR3 nucleotide sequence: TGTGCCAGCAGTACCCGACGGGCAGCTAACTATGGCTACACCTTC.

This clonotype was found many times. As DNA, the CDR3 is TGTGCCAGCAGTTATGGACAGGGGGCCGGCGAGCAGTACTTC. This encodes CASSYGQGAGEQYF. The chain uses TRBV6-5 and TRBJ2-7; 11 bases are a match to TRBD1. The CDR3 is 14 amino acids. In germline, CDR1 is MNHEY, CDR2 SVGAGI. Germline trimming cut 3 bases from V and 6 bases from J; bases unmatched to any gene: 4.

In this sample, this clonotype turned up a few times. The CDR3 reads CSGRLAHGTDTQYF. The CDR3, as DNA: TGCAGCGGCCGACTAGCTCATGGCACAGATACGCAGTATTTT. This chain links TRBV29-1 with TRBJ2-3; 7 nucleotides line up with TRBD2. Germline V gene lookup returns CDR1 SQVTM and CDR2 ANQGSEA. The J segment lost 1 base and the V segment lost 7 bases, leaving 8 bases of the junction unmatched. The CDR3 is 14 amino acids.

The V gene is TRBV24-1, the J gene TRBJ2-3; D may match TRBD1 or TRBD2 (5 bases each). Germline values: CDR1 KGHDR, CDR2 SFDVKD. V dropped 4 bases and J dropped 1 base, with 8 bases sitting between them. The CDR3 extends over 14 amino acids. As DNA, the CDR3 is TGTGCCACCAGTGAACGAGGGGGCACAGATACGCAGTATTTT. Its protein product is CATSERGGTDTQYF.

Of note for this clonotype: This may stem from a read error, because a much larger clone lies one nucleotide away. The DNA for the CDR3 is TGCGCCAGCAGCTTGGGTGGCAGCTCCTGCGAGCAGCACTTC. The encoded protein is CASSLGGSSCEQHF. The chain has TRBV5-1 and TRBJ2-7; no clear D. CDR3 length: 14 amino acids. Per the germline V gene, CDR1 is SGHRS and CDR2 is YFSETQ.

This chain uses TRBV10-2 with TRBJ2-3; 9 nucleotides agree with TRBD2. Germline V gives CDR1 WSHSY, CDR2 SAAADI. With V trimmed by 2 bases and J by 2 bases, 5 bases remained unmatched. The CDR3 is made up of 16 amino acids. For the CDR3, the DNA is TGCGCCAGCAGTGAGGGGAGGACTAGCGACACAGATACGCAGTATTTT. Translated: CASSEGRTSDTDTQYF.

In regard to this clonotype: The junction differs from germline at one of its ends, possibly a read error. The rearrangement links TRBV10-3 to TRBJ1-4; TRBD1 might be the D (5 bases). Germline CDR1 reads ENHRY; CDR2 reads SYGVKD. The CDR3 totals 14 residues. CDR3 residues: CASSGDALGEKLFF. CDR3 nucleotides: TGTGCCAGCAGTGGGGACGCCTTGGGGGAAAAACTGTTTTTT.